This T cell receptor beta chain is drawn from a study of molecular identifiers for immune sequencing clone quantification listed by TCRdb under 2018. Turning to the overall study: For a replicate experiment, the RNA from either roughly 18,000 or 92,000 naive CD8 T cells was divided into five aliquots, and four of those aliquots went on to sequencing. This methods study benchmarked molecular-identifier clustering-based TCR repertoire sequencing (MIDCIRS) and TCR RNA copy counting, using CD8 T cells to do so.

CDR3 length: 14 amino acids, cysteine to phenylalanine. The only DNA kept is the CDR3, 42 bases in frame from the first base. V and J lose 0 bases and 6 bases, and a span of 12 bases separates them. The germline V gene provides CDR1 LGHNA and CDR2 YSLEER. This clonotype was counted ten times or more. The clone's antigen remains unknown. Base qualities are not recorded, but no much larger clone differs from it by a single base. Study-wide findings and limitations: When barcode sub-clustering was not used, chimeric consensus sequences inflated TCR diversity, with chimeras reaching as high as 47%. Spiked-in Jurkat TCR RNA equal to a single cell's worth was reported to be detectable even within 1,100,000 naive CD8 T cells. In CMV-specific effector cells, over 97% of molecules were held by clones above 20 RNA copies, whereas under 1% of molecules were held by such clones in naive cells. The naive libraries included spiked-in Jurkat TCR RNA (around 10 copies' worth), and this RNA is not part of the donor repertoire. Highly expanded clone sizes could be underestimated because identical TCR molecules may share a barcode. Modeling indicated around 3 TCR RNA copies recovered per cell, compared with around 10 by digital PCR, which implies a capture efficiency of 25% to 35%.

Libraries of naive CD8 T cells were generated from roughly 20,000 to 1,000,000 sorted cells, with 10%, 30% or 50% of the purified RNA used. Naive CD8 T cells, defined as CD8+CD4-CCR7+CD45RA+, were FACS-sorted into RLT Plus buffer on a BD FACSAria II. Nine to eleven TCR copies' worth of Jurkat RNA were spiked into about 20,000-1,100,000 naive CD8 T cell samples to test detection sensitivity. CD8 T cells were enriched with RosetteSep CD8+ T Cell Enrichment Cocktail and Ficoll-Paque, followed by ACK red cell lysis. The library was produced with PCR. TCRdb shows the sequencer as Illumina HiSeq 4000. Bulk TCR libraries were made following a previously described method, with the TCR primers given in Table S5. The Qiagen AllPrep DNA/RNA kit was used to purify total RNA. Before any analysis, reads coming from multiple sequencing runs of the same library were combined into one pool. The published analysis was carried out like this. Only reads with exact TCR constant sequence were kept, trimmed to 150 nt, and grouped by their 12-nt molecular barcodes. Within each barcode group, reads were sub-clustered at a 15% Levenshtein threshold, and quality-weighted consensus sequences were built per RNA molecule. Non-functional sequences were discarded, and so were lower-count sequences lying one edit away from another sequence. Based on a fit of two negative binomial distributions, barcode sub-clusters having less than 20% of the maximum read count were discarded. TCRdb redid the processing of the public reads, applying fastp at Q25 and MiXCR, and retained in-frame beta chains. Under each unique CDR3 protein, matching rows form one entry showing the most common genes and DNA. The V and J calls follow TCRdb's processing rather than the paper's. The sample contains 85,000 to 100,000 distinct CDR3 sequences, over 20% of them found a single time. The ten largest clones capture about 0.95% of the sample.

The chain joins TRBV4-3 to TRBJ2-7; no confident D gene assignment can be made. Sample: naive CD8+ T cells from blood, with Jurkat cell RNA spiked in. This sample's cell subset or site label indicates: FACS-sorted CD8+CD4-CCR7+CD45RA+ naive T cells. The TCR comes from a human donor in good health. Some libraries in this study had Jurkat cell RNA spiked in. The sequence in DNA is TGCGCCAGCAGCCAAGATTTTTTGGCCCTCGAGCAGTACTTC. This is translated as CASSQDFLALEQYF.